The rows below give T cell receptor beta chains drawn from one sample of a study of control samples from healthy donors and cancer patients. The data were produced by immunoSEQ multiplex PCR, yet TCRdb's version contains in-frame clones alone and is incomplete. The sample carries 100,000 to 120,000 clones, roughly 90% recorded once. The sequenced material came from PBMCs. The receptor set was obtained from an older woman with lung cancer. Each CDR3 is given with its conserved first and last residue. A D gene is named only where the DNA matches it firmly. Expanded clones get a size class; other rows say once, few or many, or leave the size out.

d_call j_call v_call clone_size cdr3_nt cdr3_aa
- TRBJ2-1 TRBV7-2 - TGTGCCAGCAGCTTAGAGGATTCCTCCTACAATGAGCAGTTCTTC CASSLEDSSYNEQFF
- TRBJ1-5 TRBV7-6 - TGTGCCAGCAGCTTACGACAGTCCGCCGAACTTAATCAGCCCCAGCATTTT CASSLRQSAELNQPQHF
TRBD2 TRBJ2-5 TRBV19 once TGTGCCAGTAGTAGGGCTAGCGGGATGGGGGAGACCCAGTACTTC CASSRASGMGETQYF
- TRBJ1-2 TRBV25-1 - TGTGCCAGCAGCTCCGAGGGACTACGTCGATCCGGCTACACCTTC CASSSEGLRRSGYTF
TRBD2 TRBJ2-7 TRBV3-1/TRBV3-2 once TGTGCCAGCAGCCAAGAGCGGGAGTGGGATTACGAGCAGTACTTC CASSQEREWDYEQYF
- TRBJ1-3 TRBV13 - TGTGCCAGCAGCTTAGGAAACACCATATATTTT CASSLGNTIYF
- TRBJ1-1 TRBV11-1 once TGTGCCAGCAGCTTTGGGCCGGAGCCGAACACTGAAGCTTTCTTT CASSFGPEPNTEAFF
TRBD1 TRBJ2-1 TRBV6-1 - TGTGCCAGCAGTGCTCAACCGGGACAGGGCCGCAATGAGCAGTTCTTC CASSAQPGQGRNEQFF
- TRBJ1-6 TRBV7-8 - TGTGCCAGCAGCCTTACCGGGACGAATAATTCACCCCTCCACTTT CASSLTGTNNSPLHF
- TRBJ1-1 TRBV11-3 - TGTGCCAGCAGCCAGGACAGCACTGAAGCTTTCTTT CASSQDSTEAFF
- TRBJ2-1 TRBV2 - TGTGCCAGCAGTCTGACCAATGAGCAGTTCTTC CASSLTNEQFF
TRBD1 TRBJ1-2 TRBV6-5 - TGTGCCAGCAGCGCAGGGGGGGTCGGGGGCTACACCTTC CASSAGGVGGYTF
- TRBJ1-1 TRBV3-1/TRBV3-2 - TGTGCCAGCAGCAGCTACCTCCGAGGGCTGAACACTGAAGCTTTCTTT CASSSYLRGLNTEAFF
- TRBJ2-3 TRBV30 - TGTGCCTGGAGTCCTAGCACAGATACGCAGTATTTT CAWSPSTDTQYF
- TRBJ1-1 TRBV18 - TGTGCCAGCTCACCGACGGTGGAGAACACTGAAGCTTTCTTT CASSPTVENTEAFF
- TRBJ1-4 TRBV6-2/TRBV6-3 - TGTGCCAGCAGTTACGGAGGGACTAATGAAAAACTGTTTTTT CASSYGGTNEKLFF
TRBD1 TRBJ1-1 TRBV15 - TGTGCCACCAGCAGGGACAGGGCGGTAACTTTCTTT CATSRDRAVTFF
TRBD2 TRBJ2-1 TRBV9 - TGTGCCAGCAGCGTAGGTGTCGGGACTAGCGGGGACGGCAATGAGCAGTTCTTC CASSVGVGTSGDGNEQFF
TRBD2 TRBJ2-1 TRBV19 - TGTGCCAGTACATCAAGCGGGAGCCCAAACAATGAGCAGTTCTTC CASTSSGSPNNEQFF
- TRBJ2-1 TRBV7-9 - TGTGCCAGCAGCTTAATTGGTGGGCGTGGCTACAATGAGCAGTTCTTC CASSLIGGRGYNEQFF
- TRBJ2-7 TRBV20-1 - TGCAGTGCTAGGGAGCGGTACGAGCAGTACTTC CSARERYEQYF
- TRBJ2-5 TRBV7-3 - TGTGCCAGCAGCCCCGCGGGTCAAGAGACCCAGTACTTC CASSPAGQETQYF
TRBD2 TRBJ2-5 TRBV7-3 - TGTGCCAGCAGCTTGGGACTAGCGGGGAAAGAGACCCAGTACTTC CASSLGLAGKETQYF